This entry lists 10 T cell receptor beta chains sequenced from one sample in a study of shared T cell receptors in the human thymus. The table came from immunoSEQ multiplex PCR; TCRdb's copy has only in-frame clones and leaves some out. The sample holds about 660,000 clones, around 87% seen once. A further study also used this sample, focusing on human thymus T cells.

Material: thymocytes. These receptors all stem from a boy younger than two with a congenital heart defect.

This clone was detected a few times. The chain employs TRBV4-1 and TRBJ2-2; TRBD2 matches 8 bases. J gave up 5 bases and V 1 base, and 15 bases lay outside the gene matches. This CDR3 has 19 amino acids. CDR1 and CDR2 from the germline V gene are MGHRA and YSYEKL. This CDR3 is CASSQGATSGGIGTGELFF. The CDR3 coding sequence is TGCGCCAGCAGCCAAGGGGCTACTTCGGGAGGGATTGGGACCGGGGAGCTGTTTTTT.

The chain links TRBV5-8 to TRBJ1-5; a possible D gene is TRBD1 (6 bases). V was pared by 4 bases and J by 5 bases, with 22 bases between. This CDR3 spans 17 amino acids. CDR1 SGHTS and CDR2 YDEGEE come from the germline V gene. CDR3 DNA sequence: TGTGCCAGCAGCCATATAGTCCAACAGGGAGAGGATCAGCCCCAGCATTTT. The encoded protein is CASSHIVQQGEDQPQHF. Variable domain in full (rest from reference TRBV5-8 and TRBJ1-5): EAGVTQSPTHLIKTRGQQATLRCSPISGHTSVYWYQQALGLGLQFLLWYDEGEERNRGNFPPRFSGRQFPNYSSELNVNALELEDSALYLCASSHIVQQGEDQPQHFGDGTRLSIL.

This sequence joins TRBV27 and TRBJ2-6; possibly TRBD1 for D (5 bases). Germline CDR1 and CDR2: MNHEY and SMNVEV (reference sequence). The V and J ends lost 3 bases and 0 bases respectively, with 21 bases between them. The CDR3 extends over 20 amino acids. For the CDR3, the DNA is TGTGCCAGCAGTTTTTCTACTACAGGTTGGGAAAGCTCTGGGGCCAACGTCCTGACTTTC. Its translation: CASSFSTTGWESSGANVLTF.

This clone was seen just once. The CDR3 spells CASRARLAGGDTGELFF. CDR3 nucleotide sequence: TGTGCCAGCAGGGCGAGACTAGCGGGAGGGGATACCGGGGAGCTGTTTTTT. The rearrangement uses TRBV25-1 and TRBJ2-2, with 14 bases matching TRBD2. Germline CDR1 and CDR2: MGHDK and SYGVNS. V lost 6 bases to trimming and J lost 5 bases; unmatched junction nucleotides: 8. This CDR3 spans 17 amino acids.

The chain employs TRBV18 and TRBJ2-3; D might be TRBD1 (5 bases). CDR1 and CDR2 from the germline V gene are KGHSH and LQKENI. The V end was cut by 3 bases, the J end by 0 bases, with 13 bases between. There are 16 residues in the CDR3. The CDR3 nucleotides read TGTGCCAGCTCACCGGGGCCTAGAGCTAGCACAGATACGCAGTATTTT. Translating it yields CASSPGPRASTDTQYF.

CDR3 region: CASSQQGFSPYGYTF. The DNA of the CDR3 is TGTGCCAGCAGTCAACAGGGATTTTCTCCCTATGGCTACACCTTC. V is TRBV27 and J is TRBJ1-2, with D possibly TRBD1 on 6 matching bases. This CDR3 comprises 15 residues. Trimming stripped 5 bases from V and 4 bases from J, with 17 bases between. Germline CDR1 is MNHEY and CDR2 is SMNVEV (reference sequence).

The genes are TRBV5-6 and TRBJ1-6; weak D call: TRBD1 (6 bases). This CDR3 is built from 15 residues. V dropped 4 bases and J dropped 7 bases, with 15 bases sitting between them. Germline V lookup: CDR1 SGHDT, CDR2 YYEEEE. The CDR3 protein is CASSLSGGGNSPLHF. CDR3 bases: TGTGCCAGCAGCCTATCCGGGGGGGGCAATTCACCCCTCCACTTT. Using reference TRBV5-6 and TRBJ1-6 for the parts outside the CDR3, the full variable domain is DAGVTQSPTHLIKTRGQQVTLRCSPKSGHDTVSWYQQALGQGPQFIFQYYEEEERQRGNFPDRFSGHQFPNYSSELNVNALLLGDSALYLCASSLSGGGNSPLHFGNGTRLTVT.

The chain is built from TRBV14 and TRBJ2-6; 7 bases match TRBD1. The CDR3 runs to 17 residues. J gave up 0 bases and V 3 bases, and 5 bases lay outside the gene matches. Germline V gene lookup returns CDR1 SGHDN and CDR2 FVKESK. The CDR3 DNA sequence: TGTGCCAGCAGCCAGGGACAGTCCTGCTCTGGGGCCAACGTCCTGACTTTC. Protein: CASSQGQSCSGANVLTF.

This chain links TRBV28 with TRBJ1-5, with a tentative D call TRBD1 (6 bases). The CDR3 consists of 15 residues. V was pared by 4 bases and J by 3 bases, with 13 bases between. Germline CDR1 is MDHEN and CDR2 is SYDVKM. For the CDR3, the DNA is TGTGCCAGCAGTTCAAGTACAGGGTCCAATCAGCCCCAGCATTTT. It is translated as CASSSSTGSNQPQHF.

This clone was detected once. V is TRBV11-2 and J is TRBJ1-2; D is uncertain. CDR1 is SGHAT and CDR2 is FQNNGV in the germline V gene. V lost 4 bases to trimming and J lost 4 bases, with 10 bases between them. The length of the CDR3 is 13 residues. The CDR3 is CASSSLSLYGYTF. The CDR3, as DNA: TGTGCCAGCAGCTCCCTGTCCCTCTATGGCTACACCTTC.